The sequence of this TCR beta chain was determined in a study of T cells expressing NK-cell markers. The CDR3 is made up of 14 amino acids. The V gene's germline CDR1 is LNHDA and CDR2 SQIVND (reference sequence). From the 5' RACE reads, TCRdb lists one entry per CDR3 protein and no DNA. The table lists 90,000 to 130,000 distinct CDR3 sequences. This chain uses TRBV19 with TRBJ2-2; TCRdb's assignment of TRBD1 cannot be checked, as there is no DNA. Material for sequencing was blood T cells: a sorted CD56 or NKG2C T cell subset, CD4+ or CD8+ T cells, or bulk PBMC T cells (not recorded which). The sequence was obtained from a woman aged 18 to 69 in good health. This CDR3 is CATLRQGPTGELFF.